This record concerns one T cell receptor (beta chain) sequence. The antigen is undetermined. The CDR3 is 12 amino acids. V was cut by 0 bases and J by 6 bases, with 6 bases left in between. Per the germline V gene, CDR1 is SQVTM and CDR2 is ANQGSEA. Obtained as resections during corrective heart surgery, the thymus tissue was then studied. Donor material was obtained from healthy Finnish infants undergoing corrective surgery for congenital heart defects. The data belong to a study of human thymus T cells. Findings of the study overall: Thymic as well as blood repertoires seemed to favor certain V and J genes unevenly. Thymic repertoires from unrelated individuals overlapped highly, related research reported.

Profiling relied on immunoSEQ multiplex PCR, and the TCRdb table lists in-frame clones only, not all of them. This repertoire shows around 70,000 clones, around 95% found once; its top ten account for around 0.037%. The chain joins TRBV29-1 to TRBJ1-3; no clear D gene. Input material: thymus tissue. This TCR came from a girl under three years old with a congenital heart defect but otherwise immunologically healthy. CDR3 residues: CSVEDHSNTIYF. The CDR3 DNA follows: TGCAGCGTTGAAGATCACTCAAACACCATATATTTT.